Detailed here is one TCR beta chain. These data belong to a study of blood T cell repertoires in COVID-19. Study information: Nucleic acid was either cDNA or gDNA, and it came from T cells, B-cell-depleted T cells, or PBMCs.

In the source study's methods: Reference gene primer amplification in the assay estimated nucleated cell counts. Measured with immunoSEQ multiplex PCR; TCRdb has only the in-frame clones, and not every one. That table is the source of V, J and clone size, and D and trimming were worked out from the DNA. Here the sample spans 300,000 to 400,000 clones, around 87% being singletons. Germline CDR1 reads LNHDA; CDR2 reads SQIVND (reference sequence). V was shortened by 2 bases and J by 4 bases, with 12 bases between the two germline ends. This CDR3 comprises 15 residues. This TCR came from a human donor in a cohort sampled during active COVID-19. The chain recombines TRBV19 with TRBJ2-1; perhaps TRBD2 as D (5 bases). Sequencing was done on a sample of peripheral blood. The CDR3 bases are TGTGCCAGTAGTATACAAGCGGCGTCTTACAATGAGCAGTTCTTC. This translates into CASSIQAASYNEQFF.